This T cell receptor beta chain was captured by sequencing in a study of regulatory T cells in long-lasting Graves disease. Study-wide points: Persistent disease showed a preference for TRBV28, TRBJ1-2 and TRBJ2-5.

CDR3-region Arm-PCR and iRepertoire HTBI primers produced the TCR beta libraries. TCRdb used MiXCR to reprocess the multiplex PCR reads, holding one entry per CDR3 protein. The table includes around 400,000 distinct CDR3 sequences, around 22% detected once. Time point indicated: persistent/refractory GD, antithyroid drugs over 5 years with positive TRAb. PBMC RNA was the source of the TCR library. The CDR3 is 15 amino acids. CDR1 and CDR2 from the germline V gene are LNHDA and SQIVND (reference sequence). J gave up 7 bases and V 7 bases, and 14 bases lay outside the gene matches. This clonotype was seen once. Its matching antigen is unknown.

V is TRBV19 and J is TRBJ1-1; 8 nucleotides match TRBD1. The sample in question was peripheral blood mononuclear cells (PBMCs), obtained when the disease was refractory, from a patient treated with antithyroid drugs. The receptor was isolated from a female donor with Graves disease. This CDR3 is CASIPLDRGVGEAFF. The CDR3 DNA is TGTGCCAGTATTCCCCTTGACAGGGGAGTTGGTGAAGCTTTCTTT.